The TCR beta chain described here comes from a study of T cell clonotyping in hematopoietic cell transplantation. The CDR3 has 15 residues. Germline lookup yields CDR1 ENHRY and CDR2 SYGVKD. Unmatched junction bases numbered 4, after V lost 3 bases and J lost 0 bases. Some clones are missing from TCRdb's copy, which holds only in-frame ones; the method was immunoSEQ multiplex PCR. In the table there are approximately 42,000 clones, around 85% of which are singletons. The sample's time point: recipient sample about 28 days before transplant, after cytoreduction. The material sequenced was peripheral blood mononuclear cells, taken before stem cell transplant. The chain recombines TRBV10-3 with TRBJ2-7; 8 bases fit TRBD2. The clonotype was recovered from a man aged 55 to 70 with acute myeloid leukemia. Some clones in this sample may be carry-over from other donors' samples. CDR3 coding DNA: TGTGCCATCAGTGAAAGCGGGGGACACTCCTACGAGCAGTACTTC. The encoded protein is CAISESGGHSYEQYF.